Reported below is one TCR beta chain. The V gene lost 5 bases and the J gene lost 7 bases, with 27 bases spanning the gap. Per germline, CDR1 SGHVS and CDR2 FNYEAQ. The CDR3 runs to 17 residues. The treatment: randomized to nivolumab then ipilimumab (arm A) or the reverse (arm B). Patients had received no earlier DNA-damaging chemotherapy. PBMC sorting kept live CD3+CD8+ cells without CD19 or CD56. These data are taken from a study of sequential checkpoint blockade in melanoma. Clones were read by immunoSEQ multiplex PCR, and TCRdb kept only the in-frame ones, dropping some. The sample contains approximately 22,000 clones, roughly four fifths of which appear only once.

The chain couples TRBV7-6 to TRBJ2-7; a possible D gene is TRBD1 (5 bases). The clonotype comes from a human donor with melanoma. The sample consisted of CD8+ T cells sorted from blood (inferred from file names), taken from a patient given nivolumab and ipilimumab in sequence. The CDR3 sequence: CASSLLYGARAYREQYF. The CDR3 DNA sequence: TGTGCCAGCAGCCTCTTATATGGGGCCCGGGCCTACAGGGAGCAGTACTTC.